This T cell receptor beta chain appears in the sequencing data of a study of cytomegalovirus exposure and HLA in healthy donors. Study information: A subsequent analysis reported that the roughly 120 validation repertoires were produced on the same platform that had also been used for the roughly 700 first-cohort repertoires.

The table came from immunoSEQ multiplex PCR; TCRdb's copy has only in-frame clones and leaves some out. The repertoire holds about 110,000 clones, with 88% as singletons. Concerning this clone itself: Its specificity is not known.

The CDR3 length is 18 residues. CDR1 MNHNS and CDR2 SASEGT come from the germline V gene. The V gene end was trimmed by 4 bases and the J gene end by 0 bases; junction bases not matched to a gene: 11. Overall study results and limits: According to the study, 160 or so TCR beta chains were cytomegalovirus-associated. Specific recognition of CMV antigens was confirmed in vitro for three chains (all CMV-associated). According to a subsequent analysis, TCR clusters identified in the first cohort showed a tendency to co-occur across the approximately 120 validation repertoires.

Sequencing used PBMCs. The sequence derives from a woman under 30 in good health and CMV-seropositive. This chain links TRBV6-1 with TRBJ1-5; 8 nucleotides line up with TRBD1. The CDR3 nucleotides are TGTGCCAGCAGTGGCCGGGACAGGTATTTATATAGCAATCAGCCCCAGCATTTT. Amino acid sequence: CASSGRDRYLYSNQPQHF.